This TCR beta chain was documented in a study of CD8 T cells in Susac syndrome. Sequencing targeted TCR beta in T cells from blood (CD8+ and CD4+). TEMRA cells underwent FACS enrichment and CD8+ and CD4+ T cells underwent negative isolation. Trimming took 8 bases from V and 4 from J, leaving 12 bases between them. Germline V gene data show CDR1 as KGHSH and CDR2 as LQKENI. CDR3 length: 13 amino acids. Random hexamers were used to reverse transcribe an amount of roughly 0.45 to 1 ug RNA. Amplification of TCR beta CDR3 used immunoSEQ multiplex PCR across 54 Vbeta and 13 Jbeta. From the immunoSEQ multiplex PCR reads, TCRdb called clonotypes with MiXCR, one entry per CDR3 protein. The sample yields 330,000 or so distinct CDR3 sequences, around 89% seen once.

Sequenced input: CD8+ T cells from PBMCs. This rearrangement joins TRBV18 to TRBJ2-1; no firm D call. This sequence was found in a human donor with multiple sclerosis. As DNA, the CDR3 is TGTGCCAGCCCCATATATAGGTACAATGAGCAGTTCTTC. Residues: CASPIYRYNEQFF. Filled out from reference TRBV18 and TRBJ2-1, the complete variable domain reads NAGVMQNPRHLVRRRGQEARLRCSPMKGHSHVYWYRQLPEEGLKFMVYLQKENIIDESGMPKERFSAEFPKEGPSILRIQQVVRGDSAAYFCASPIYRYNEQFFGPGTRLTVL.